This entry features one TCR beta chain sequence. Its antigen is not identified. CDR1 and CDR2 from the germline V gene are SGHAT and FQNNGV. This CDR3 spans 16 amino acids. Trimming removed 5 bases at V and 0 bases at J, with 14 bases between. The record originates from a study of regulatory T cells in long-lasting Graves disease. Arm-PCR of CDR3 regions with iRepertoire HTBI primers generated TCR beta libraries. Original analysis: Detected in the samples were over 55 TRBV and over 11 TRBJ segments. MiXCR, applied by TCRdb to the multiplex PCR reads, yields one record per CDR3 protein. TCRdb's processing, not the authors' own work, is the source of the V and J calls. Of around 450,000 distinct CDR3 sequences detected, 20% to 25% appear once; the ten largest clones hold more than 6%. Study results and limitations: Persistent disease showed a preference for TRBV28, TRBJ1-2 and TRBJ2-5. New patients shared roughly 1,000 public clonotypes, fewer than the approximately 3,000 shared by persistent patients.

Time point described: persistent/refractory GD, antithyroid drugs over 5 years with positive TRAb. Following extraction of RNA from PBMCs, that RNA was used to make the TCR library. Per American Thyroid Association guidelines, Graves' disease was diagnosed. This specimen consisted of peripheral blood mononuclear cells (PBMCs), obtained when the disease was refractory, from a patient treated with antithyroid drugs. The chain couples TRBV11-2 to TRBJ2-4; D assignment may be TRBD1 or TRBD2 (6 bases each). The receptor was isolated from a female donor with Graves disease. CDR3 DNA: TGTGCCAGCAGCCCAGGAGGGGGGCTAGCCAAAAACATTCAGTACTTC. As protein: CASSPGGGLAKNIQYF. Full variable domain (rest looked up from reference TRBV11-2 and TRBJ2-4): EAGVAQSPRYKIIEKRQSVAFWCNPISGHATLYWYQQILGQGPKLLIQFQNNGVVDDSQLPKDRFSAERLKGVDSTLKIQPAKLEDSAVYLCASSPGGGLAKNIQYFGAGTRLSVL.